These 21 T cell receptor beta chains were all obtained from the same sample, sequenced in a study of blood T cell repertoires in COVID-19. Method: immunoSEQ multiplex PCR; TCRdb's copy keeps in-frame clones and lacks some. This sample yields about 360,000 clones, of which roughly 90% are seen a single time; about 7.6% belongs to the top ten. Material: peripheral blood. These receptor sequences come from a woman aged 60 to 75 with COVID-19, enrolled during active disease.

This chain connects TRBV10-2 to TRBJ1-2, with D possibly TRBD1 on 5 matching bases. The germline V and J ends were trimmed by 7 bases and 8 bases, with 14 bases remaining between them. This CDR3 comprises 12 residues. CDR1 and CDR2 from the germline V gene are WSHSY and SAAADI. In nucleotides, the CDR3 is TGCGCCAGCATCGCAGGGAGGGGAGGCTACACCTTC. This sequence encodes CASIAGRGGYTF.

V and J are TRBV30 and TRBJ2-7; the D gene is possibly TRBD2 (6 bases). The germline gives CDR1 GTSNPN, CDR2 SVGIG (reference sequence). This CDR3 region has 11 residues. Trimming pared 7 bases from V and 4 bases from J, leaving 11 bases between. CDR3 bases: TGTGCCTCCTCGGCGGGGTACGAGCAGTACTTC. It specifies CASSAGYEQYF.

The V call is TRBV6-5, the J call TRBJ2-1; weak D call: TRBD1 (7 bases). The CDR3 runs to 16 residues. Germline loops: CDR1 MNHEY, CDR2 SVGAGI. Trimming pared 0 bases from V and 3 bases from J, leaving 12 bases between. The CDR3 DNA follows: TGTGCCAGCAGTTACTCATCAGGGGGGAACTACAATGAGCAGTTCTTC. Protein sequence: CASSYSSGGNYNEQFF.

The chain couples TRBV5-4 to TRBJ1-1; TRBD1 aligns across 9 bases. The CDR3 totals 16 residues. Germline V CDR1 and CDR2: SGHNT, YYREEE (reference sequence). Trimming cost V 4 bases and J 1 base; bases outside gene matches: 8. CDR3 amino acids: CASSQRTGAANTEAFF. CDR3 nucleotides: TGTGCCAGCAGCCAACGGACAGGGGCCGCGAACACTGAAGCTTTCTTT.

The CDR3 DNA follows: TGTGCCAGTAGGGGACAGGGGTATGCCGGGGAGCTGTTTTTT. Its protein is CASRGQGYAGELFF. The V gene is TRBV19, the J gene TRBJ2-2; 10 bases map to TRBD1. The trim removed 6 bases at V and 6 bases at J, leaving 4 bases unmatched. CDR1 is LNHDA and CDR2 is SQIVND in the germline V gene (reference sequence). The length of the CDR3 is 14 residues. The full variable domain, with the rest looked up from reference TRBV19 and TRBJ2-2, is DGGITQSPKYLFRKEGQNVTLSCEQNLNHDAMYWYRQDPGQGLRLIYYSQIVNDFQKGDIAEGYSVSREKKESFPLTVTSAQKNPTAFYLCASRGQGYAGELFFGEGSRLTVL.

A note on this clone: In the same sample, other DNA sequences code for this CDR3. The chain employs TRBV18 and TRBJ1-1; 9 bases match TRBD1. The CDR3 length is 14 residues. CDR1 KGHSH and CDR2 LQKENI come from the germline V gene. Unmatched junction bases numbered 0, after V lost 3 bases and J lost 1 base. Here the CDR3 DNA reads TGTGCCAGCTCACCGGGACAGGGGAACACTGAAGCTTTCTTT. Its protein product is CASSPGQGNTEAFF.

The chain recombines TRBV11-3 with TRBJ2-7, with TRBD1 matching over 12 bases. This CDR3 comprises 17 residues. Losses at the gene ends were 1 base for V and 5 bases for J; bases not matched to a gene: 9. Germline CDR1 reads SGHNT; CDR2 reads YENEEA. The CDR3 sequence is CASSLAGGTGGFHEQYF. In DNA, the CDR3 is TGTGCCAGCAGCTTAGCAGGGGGGACAGGGGGCTTCCACGAGCAGTACTTC.

The V and J genes are TRBV7-2 and TRBJ2-1; 9 nucleotides match TRBD2. V was clipped by 5 bases and J by 5 bases; unmatched bases: 7. Germline V gene lookup returns CDR1 SGHTA and CDR2 FQGNSA. This CDR3 region has 15 residues. CDR3 sequence: CASSQAGGPNNEQFF. CDR3 nucleotides: TGTGCCAGCAGCCAGGCGGGGGGGCCAAACAATGAGCAGTTCTTC. Based on the CDR3 plus reference TRBV7-2 and TRBJ2-1, the full variable domain is GAGVSQSPSNKVTEKGKDVELRCDPISGHTALYWYRQSLGQGLEFLIYFQGNSAPDKSGLPSDRFSAERTGGSVSTLTIQRTQQEDSAVYLCASSQAGGPNNEQFFGPGTRLTVL.

The chain joins TRBV3-1 (or the pseudogene TRBV3-2) to TRBJ1-1, with 7 bases that match TRBD1. The trim removed 9 bases at V and 1 base at J, leaving 2 bases unmatched. Germline CDR1 LGHDT, CDR2 YNNKEL (reference sequence). The CDR3 has 12 amino acids. The CDR3 nucleotides are TGTGCCAGTAACAGGGGGAACACTGAAGCTTTCTTT. Amino acids: CASNRGNTEAFF.

This clone was observed a single time. The V call is TRBV7-2, the J call TRBJ2-1; TRBD2 might be the D (5 bases). This CDR3 is built from 15 residues. V gave up 3 bases and J gave up 0 bases, with 9 bases separating them. From germline, CDR1 is SGHTA and CDR2 FQGNSA. The CDR3 bases are TGTGCCAGCAGCTTGCGGGTTAGCTCCTACAATGAGCAGTTCTTC. This encodes CASSLRVSSYNEQFF.

The chain carries TRBV25-1 and TRBJ2-5; D possibly corresponds to TRBD2 (5 bases). The V gene's germline CDR1 is MGHDK and CDR2 SYGVNS. The CDR3 runs 13 residues. V was shortened by 3 bases and J by 7 bases, with 12 bases between the two germline ends. The CDR3 loop reads CASSDRAAGTQYF. CDR3 DNA: TGTGCCAGCAGTGATCGGGCTGCGGGGACCCAGTACTTC.

The chain joins TRBV7-9 to TRBJ2-1; 8 bases are shared with TRBD1. This CDR3 contains 14 residues. CDR1 SEHNR and CDR2 FQNEAQ come from the germline V gene (reference sequence). Trimming took 6 bases from V and 8 from J; bases not matched to a gene: 9. The CDR3 loop is CASSTGQGGDEQFF. CDR3 DNA sequence: TGTGCCAGCAGTACCGGACAGGGAGGCGATGAGCAGTTCTTC. Complete variable domain (other parts from reference TRBV7-9 and TRBJ2-1): DTGVSQNPRHKITKRGQNVTFRCDPISEHNRLYWYRQTLGQGPEFLTYFQNEAQLEKSRLLSDRFSAERPKGSFSTLEIQRTEQGDSAMYLCASSTGQGGDEQFFGPGTRLTVL.

This chain connects TRBV7-9 to TRBJ2-5; 9 bases map to TRBD1. Germline V gene lookup returns CDR1 SEHNR and CDR2 FQNEAQ (reference sequence). The CDR3 runs 15 residues. The V segment lost 5 bases and the J segment 14 bases; nucleotides outside the gene matches: 18. Here the CDR3 DNA reads TGTGCCAGCAGCGAAAGGACAGGGGCTGTATCTGATCTATACTTC. Protein: CASSERTGAVSDLYF.

The V gene is TRBV18, the J gene TRBJ1-2, with 10 nucleotides matching TRBD1. Germline V gene sequence: CDR1 KGHSH, CDR2 LQKENI. The J segment lost 2 bases and the V segment lost 4 bases, leaving 4 bases of the junction unmatched. The CDR3 is made up of 15 amino acids. CDR3 sequence reads: CASSRGTGENYGYTF. CDR3 nucleotide sequence: TGTGCCAGCTCACGAGGGACAGGGGAGAACTATGGCTACACCTTC.

The chain uses TRBV5-6 and TRBJ1-4; D possibly corresponds to TRBD1 (6 bases). V dropped 1 base and J dropped 6 bases, with 10 bases sitting between them. Germline assignment: CDR1 SGHDT and CDR2 YYEEEE. The CDR3 contains 14 residues. CDR3 DNA sequence: TGTGCCAGCAGCTTGAGGGACATCGATGAAAAACTGTTTTTT. Its protein is CASSLRDIDEKLFF.

In its sample, this clone was seen once. V gene TRBV12-2 combines with J gene TRBJ2-1; the table's D gene call, TRBD1, was not cross checked with the DNA. TRBV12-2 is shown as a pseudogene. The CDR3 sequence is 15 residues long. CDR3 protein: CASRLGQISYNEQFF. Written as DNA, the CDR3 is TGTGCAAGTCGCTTAGGGCAGATATCCTACAATGAGCAGTTCTTC.

In DNA form, the CDR3 reads TGTGCCAGCAGCCCCCAGGGGGCAGGGGCAGCCCAGCATTTT. It specifies CASSPQGAGAAQHF. The genes are TRBV7-6 and TRBJ1-5, with 8 nucleotides matching TRBD1. The germline CDR1 and CDR2 sequences are SGHVS and FNYEAQ. V was pared by 5 bases and J by 11 bases, with 11 bases of the junction left unmatched. This CDR3 has 14 residues.

The CDR3 region has the DNA TGTGCCAGCAGTTTCCGGGGACAGGGGGGCTACGAGCAGTACTTC. This sequence encodes CASSFRGQGGYEQYF. This chain joins TRBV6-5 and TRBJ2-7; 11 nucleotides line up with TRBD1. V lost 4 bases, J lost 3 bases, and 5 bases stayed unmatched. The germline V gene encodes CDR1 MNHEY and CDR2 SVGAGI. This CDR3 spans 15 amino acids.

The rearrangement uses TRBV6-5 and TRBJ1-2; D remains unclear. Germline V gives CDR1 MNHEY, CDR2 SVGAGI. V lost 10 bases and J lost 0, with 15 bases in between. CDR3 length equals 14 residues. This chain's CDR3 is CATSREAANYGYTF. The CDR3 DNA reads as TGTGCCACCTCCCGGGAAGCCGCTAACTATGGCTACACCTTC.

The chain joins TRBV7-8 to TRBJ1-2; 10 nucleotides line up with TRBD1. Germline V CDR1 and CDR2: SGHVS, FQNEAQ. The CDR3 totals 17 residues. V was clipped by 5 bases and J by 6 bases; unmatched bases: 15. This chain's CDR3 is CASSPRTGGRIWNGYTF. CDR3 DNA sequence: TGTGCCAGCAGCCCCCGGACAGGGGGACGTATTTGGAATGGCTACACCTTC.

The chain recombines TRBV15 with TRBJ2-7; weak D call: TRBD2 (5 bases). Germline CDR1 LNHNV, CDR2 YYDKDF (reference sequence). V was pared by 0 bases and J by 3 bases, with 15 bases between. This CDR3 is built from 16 residues. In DNA, the CDR3 is TGTGCCACCAGCAGAGATTTGAGGAGGAAGGACTACGAGCAGTACTTC. Translated: CATSRDLRRKDYEQYF.